Listed below are T cell receptor beta chains from one sample, sequenced in a study of cytomegalovirus exposure and HLA in healthy donors. Method: immunoSEQ multiplex PCR; TCRdb's copy keeps in-frame clones and lacks some. The sample carries fewer than 90,000 clones, about 79% recorded once. What was sequenced was PBMCs. These receptors were obtained from a female donor in good health and CMV-seronegative. The CDR3 runs from the conserved cysteine through the conserved F or W. Each record gives: CDR3 DNA, CDR3 protein, V gene, J gene, clone size, D gene. The D gene is left open where the match is weak. A clone size is listed for some rows: how often the clone was seen (once, few, many), or a class if it is expanded.

DNA: TGTGCCAGTAGTATAGCTCGCGGGGGGATTAGCAATCAGCCCCAGCATTTT
CDR3: CASSIARGGISNQPQHF
V: TRBV19
J: TRBJ1-5
size: -
D: -

DNA: TGTGCCAGTAGTATCCTAACCGGGACAGGGGACGTCAACGAGCAGTACTTC
CDR3: CASSILTGTGDVNEQYF
V: TRBV19
J: TRBJ2-7
size: -
D: TRBD1

DNA: TGTGCCAGCAGCTTAGTCGGGGAAACTGAAGCTTTCTTT
CDR3: CASSLVGETEAFF
V: TRBV7-2
J: TRBJ1-1
size: -
D: -

DNA: TGTGCCAGCAGCCCCGACAGGTCCTATGGCTACACCTTC
CDR3: CASSPDRSYGYTF
V: TRBV6-6
J: TRBJ1-2
size: once
D: -

DNA: TGCGCCAGCAGCGGGGGCACGAGCTCCTACGAGCAGTACTTC
CDR3: CASSGGTSSYEQYF
V: TRBV5-1
J: TRBJ2-7
size: -
D: -

DNA: TGTGCCAGCAAAACAGGGGGCAATCAGCCCCAGCATTTT
CDR3: CASKTGGNQPQHF
V: TRBV6-5
J: TRBJ1-5
size: -
D: TRBD1

DNA: TGTGCCAGCAGCAGAACTAGCGTAGAGACCCAGTACTTC
CDR3: CASSRTSVETQYF
V: TRBV5-6
J: TRBJ2-5
size: -
D: TRBD2

DNA: TGTGCCAGCTCATCCACAGGGGGCACAGATACGCAGTATTTT
CDR3: CASSSTGGTDTQYF
V: TRBV18
J: TRBJ2-3
size: few
D: TRBD1

DNA: TGTGCCAGCAGCCAAGCCAGGGACTACGCTATGGGCTACACCTTC
CDR3: CASSQARDYAMGYTF
V: TRBV4-2
J: TRBJ1-2
size: -
D: -

DNA: TGTGCCAGCAGCTTCGAAGCCGGAGCCTCAACTAATGAAAAACTGTTTTTT
CDR3: CASSFEAGASTNEKLFF
V: TRBV5-6
J: TRBJ1-4
size: -
D: -

DNA: TGCGCCAGCAGCATCGACAACTCTGGGGCCAACGTCCTGACTTTC
CDR3: CASSIDNSGANVLTF
V: TRBV5-1
J: TRBJ2-6
size: -
D: -

DNA: TGTGCCAGCAGCCCAGCGGGGGCCGCCTACGAGCAGTACTTC
CDR3: CASSPAGAAYEQYF
V: TRBV5-4
J: TRBJ2-7
size: -
D: TRBD2

DNA: TGCGCCAGCAGCTTGTCGACTCAGGGGGACGAGCAGTACTTC
CDR3: CASSLSTQGDEQYF
V: TRBV5-1
J: TRBJ2-7
size: -
D: TRBD1

DNA: TGTGCCAGCAGGACGGGGACAGCTTATGGCTACACCTTC
CDR3: CASRTGTAYGYTF
V: TRBV6-1
J: TRBJ1-2
size: -
D: TRBD1

DNA: TGTGCCACCAGCAGAGATCGTGGAGGCTACGAGCAGTACTTC
CDR3: CATSRDRGGYEQYF
V: TRBV15
J: TRBJ2-7
size: -
D: -

DNA: TGTGCCAGCAGCCAGACGGGACAGGAAAGGGAGTATGGCTACACCTTC
CDR3: CASSQTGQEREYGYTF
V: TRBV6-6
J: TRBJ1-2
size: -
D: TRBD1

DNA: TGTGCCAGCGGGCCGGGCAGGGGCGCTTATGGCTACACCTTC
CDR3: CASGPGRGAYGYTF
V: TRBV5-4
J: TRBJ1-2
size: -
D: -

DNA: TGTGCCAGCAGTTTATCCAGGCAAGAGACCCAGTACTTC
CDR3: CASSLSRQETQYF
V: TRBV28
J: TRBJ2-5
size: -
D: -

DNA: TGCGCCAGCAGCTCAGGCGGGAACCCAATCACCGGGGAGCTGTTTTTT
CDR3: CASSSGGNPITGELFF
V: TRBV5-1
J: TRBJ2-2
size: -
D: -

DNA: TGCGCCAGCAGCTCGGGACAGAGGAACACTGAAGCTTTCTTT
CDR3: CASSSGQRNTEAFF
V: TRBV5-1
J: TRBJ1-1
size: -
D: TRBD1

DNA: TGTGCCAGCGGTATAGACTATGGCTACACCTTC
CDR3: CASGIDYGYTF
V: TRBV6-5
J: TRBJ1-2
size: -
D: -

DNA: TGTGCCAGTAGTCCCGGACAGGGGGTATACAATGAGCAGTTCTTC
CDR3: CASSPGQGVYNEQFF
V: TRBV19
J: TRBJ2-1
size: -
D: TRBD1

DNA: TGTGCCAGCAGTCCCGGGGGGAATTTGCCAGATACGCAGTATTTT
CDR3: CASSPGGNLPDTQYF
V: TRBV28
J: TRBJ2-3
size: -
D: TRBD2

DNA: TGTGCCAGCAGCTTAGTTCAGGGTGGCAATCAGCCCCAGCATTTT
CDR3: CASSLVQGGNQPQHF
V: TRBV7-2
J: TRBJ1-5
size: -
D: -

DNA: TGTGCCAGCAGCCCCATAGCCATGGGCGGGGAGCTGTTTTTT
CDR3: CASSPIAMGGELFF
V: TRBV28
J: TRBJ2-2
size: -
D: -

DNA: TGTGCCAGCTCACCACCTGGGACATCTTACGAGCAGTACTTC
CDR3: CASSPPGTSYEQYF
V: TRBV18
J: TRBJ2-7
size: -
D: -

DNA: TGTGCCAGCAGTACCGGACAGGGCTCCTACGAGCAGTACTTC
CDR3: CASSTGQGSYEQYF
V: TRBV27
J: TRBJ2-7
size: -
D: TRBD1

DNA: TGTGCCAGCAGTGCTAACAGGGCATCTAGCACAGATACGCAGTATTTT
CDR3: CASSANRASSTDTQYF
V: TRBV6-1
J: TRBJ2-3
size: -
D: -

DNA: TGTGCCAGCAGTGCAGGGTTCCCAATCGGTCAGCCCCAGCATTTT
CDR3: CASSAGFPIGQPQHF
V: TRBV2
J: TRBJ1-5
size: -
D: -

DNA: TGCGCCAGCAGCTTGGGTCTTACGGGAGAGGGAGAGACCCAGTACTTC
CDR3: CASSLGLTGEGETQYF
V: TRBV5-1
J: TRBJ2-5
size: -
D: -